The subject of this entry is one T cell receptor (beta chain). The CDR3 has 14 residues. Germline trimming cut 3 bases from V and 6 bases from J; bases unmatched to any gene: 6. Germline CDR1 is SGHKS and CDR2 is YYEKEE (reference sequence). This sample was taken from a study of OX40 agonist ivuxolimab in advanced cancers. In the study overall: Every patient in dose escalation had hepatocellular carcinoma, melanoma, renal cell or head and neck cancer.

TCRdb's table, derived via immunoSEQ multiplex PCR, lists solely in-frame clones and lacks some. The sample has about 54,000 clones; roughly 81% are singletons. Source: CD4+ or CD8+ T cells sorted from blood, taken in a trial of the OX40 agonist ivuxolimab. This clonotype originated in an adult with an advanced solid tumor such as melanoma, head and neck, liver or kidney cancer. This rearrangement joins TRBV5-5 to TRBJ1-2; 9 bases align to TRBD1. The CDR3 region is CASSSRTGVHGYTF. In DNA, the CDR3 is TGTGCCAGCAGCTCTCGGACAGGGGTACATGGCTACACCTTC.